This T cell receptor (beta chain) was profiled in a study of blood T cell repertoires in COVID-19. Study background: From T cells, B-cell-depleted T cells, or PBMCs came the material, which was cDNA or gDNA.

Some clones are missing from TCRdb's copy, which holds only in-frame ones; the method was immunoSEQ multiplex PCR. The sample yields approximately 92,000 clones, 82% seen once. The germline V gene has CDR1 MNHEY and CDR2 SVGAGI. V shed 8 bases and J 2 bases; nucleotides not matched to a gene: 3. The CDR3 is 13 amino acids. Specimen: peripheral blood. The gene calls are TRBV6-5 and TRBJ1-5; TRBD1 agrees at 7 bases. The origin of this receptor is a man of 80 years or more with acute or convalescent COVID-19. The CDR3 region is CASSGQRNQPQHF. The CDR3 region has the DNA TGTGCCAGCTCGGGACAGCGCAATCAGCCCCAGCATTTT.